These T cell receptor beta chains were read from a single sample in a study of blood T cell repertoires in COVID-19. The repertoire was sequenced with immunoSEQ multiplex PCR; TCRdb's copy has only in-frame clones and lacks some. The data hold approximately 100,000 clones, with approximately 84% observed a single time. Sequencing used peripheral blood. The source is a woman in her fifties or sixties with acute or convalescent COVID-19. Each CDR3 is given with its conserved first and last residue. D genes are given only for firm matches.

len	v_gene	d_gene	j_gene	CDR3aa	CDR3nt
16	TRBV5-4	TRBD2	TRBJ2-5	CASSLPSGGLQETQYF	TGTGCCAGCAGCTTGCCTAGCGGGGGCCTCCAAGAGACCCAGTACTTC
16	TRBV6-2/TRBV6-3	TRBD1	TRBJ1-5	CASSPRSQGDNQPQHF	TGTGCCAGCAGCCCTAGGTCACAGGGGGACAATCAGCCCCAGCATTTT
13	TRBV5-1	-	TRBJ2-2	CASSLGLNGELFF	TGCGCCAGCAGCCTCGGACTGAACGGGGAGCTGTTTTTT
14	TRBV5-6	-	TRBJ1-2	CASSSDGVNYGYTF	TGTGCCAGCAGCTCTGACGGGGTAAACTATGGCTACACCTTC
13	TRBV2	-	TRBJ1-5	CASSPGGNQPQHF	TGTGCCAGCAGCCCCGGCGGGAATCAGCCCCAGCATTTT
14	TRBV2	TRBD1	TRBJ2-2	CASSGQGNTGELFF	TGTGCCAGCAGTGGACAGGGAAACACCGGGGAGCTGTTTTTT
14	TRBV5-1	TRBD1	TRBJ2-2	CASTTTGVTGELFF	TGCGCCAGCACCACGACAGGGGTCACCGGGGAGCTGTTTTTT
13	TRBV6-9	-	TRBJ2-7	CASSYREEDEQYF	TGTGCCAGCAGTTACAGGGAGGAGGACGAGCAGTACTTC
18	TRBV7-6	-	TRBJ1-3	CASSLALQPTENGNTIYF	TGTGCCAGCAGCTTAGCACTCCAACCGACGGAGAATGGAAACACCATATATTTT
15	TRBV19	TRBD1	TRBJ1-2	CASSLGADRVYGYTF	TGTGCCAGTAGTCTGGGGGCGGACAGGGTCTATGGCTACACCTTC
15	TRBV19	-	TRBJ1-1	CASSPLRVGSTEAFF	TGTGCCAGTAGTCCCCTCAGAGTGGGGAGCACTGAAGCTTTCTTT